This T cell receptor (beta chain) was recorded in a study of tumor-infiltrating lymphocytes in primary liver carcinoma. The investigators made TCR beta cDNA from 400 to 550 ng total RNA, using a constant-region primer. ARM-PCR, slightly modified, supplied the TCR beta libraries through three nested multiplex PCR rounds. A C-beta reverse primer was combined with TRBV1-TRBV30 forward primers in the first two PCR rounds, and each round had approximately 9 cycles. TCRdb reprocessed the multiplex PCR reads with MiXCR, giving one entry per CDR3 protein. The data show 75,000 or so distinct CDR3 sequences, over 60% seen once. This clonotype is termed medium-sized (0.01 to 0.1%). This CDR3 spans 15 amino acids. V gave up 6 bases and J gave up 6 bases; unmatched junction bases: 6. Per germline, CDR1 SGHAT and CDR2 FQNNGV. Starting material for RNA and DNA co-extraction consisted of about 17-30 mg of unsorted bulk tissue.

The chain uses TRBV11-2 and TRBJ2-1, with TRBD2 matching over 12 bases. This sequence was found in a man between 40 and 49 years old with primary liver carcinoma and hepatitis B virus infection. The sample taken for sequencing was liver tumor tissue from sampling region 4. Noted subset: tumor region T4, right-lateral pole. CDR3: CASSVSSGRVNEQFF. The CDR3 region has the DNA TGTGCCAGCAGTGTATCTAGCGGGAGGGTCAATGAGCAGTTCTTC.